The 31 T cell receptor beta chains reported below all come from one sample, sequenced in a study of cytomegalovirus exposure and HLA in healthy donors (dated by TCRdb to the late 2010s). The method behind the library was the immunoSEQ multiplex PCR assay. TCRdb stores this immuneACCESS table with in-frame sequences only. Part of the clones is absent; in the studies checked, under half of the shortfall reflects unresolved V genes, and no reason is known for the rest. The table for this sample lists about 110,000 clones; around 85% of them were counted only once. The top ten clones comprise about 2.9% of the sample. Sequencing used PBMCs. The receptors come from a woman between 18 and 29 years old in good health and CMV-seronegative.

The chain joins TRBV9 to TRBJ1-1; maybe TRBD1 (5 bases). The CDR3 has 16 amino acids. Germline V CDR1 and CDR2: SGDLS, YYNGEE. V lost 2 bases, J lost 1 base, and 15 bases lay in between. CDR3 bases: TGTGCCAGCAGCGTTCACAGCTTAGGACAGAACACTGAAGCTTTCTTT. Translation: CASSVHSLGQNTEAFF.

The rearrangement uses TRBV29-1 and TRBJ1-1; the D is unclear. The V gene lost 4 bases and the J gene lost 0 bases, with 3 bases spanning the gap. Looked up from germline, CDR1 is SQVTM and CDR2 is ANQGSEA. CDR3 size: 11 residues. As DNA, the CDR3 is TGCAGCGTTGTTATGAACACTGAAGCTTTCTTT. Amino acid sequence: CSVVMNTEAFF.

The chain uses TRBV25-1 and TRBJ2-1; D perhaps matches TRBD2 (7 bases). The V gene lost 4 bases and the J gene lost 1 base, with 11 bases spanning the gap. The V gene's germline CDR1 is MGHDK and CDR2 SYGVNS. The CDR3 runs 15 residues. The CDR3 sequence is CASSGGGGSYNEQFF. The CDR3 coding sequence is TGTGCCAGCAGTGGGGGGGGCGGTTCCTACAATGAGCAGTTCTTC.

The V gene is TRBV6-1, the J gene TRBJ2-3; D is perhaps TRBD1 (5 bases). This CDR3 is 14 amino acids long. The V end was cut by 2 bases, the J end by 9 bases, with 15 bases between. Germline CDR1 is MNHNS and CDR2 is SASEGT. CDR3 in amino acids: CASSEPDTYSTQYF. The CDR3 region has the DNA TGTGCCAGCAGTGAACCGGACACTTACTCAACGCAGTATTTT.

The chain employs TRBV18 and TRBJ1-4; TRBD1 matches at 7 bases. From germline, CDR1 is KGHSH and CDR2 LQKENI. Trimming cost V 6 bases and J 8 bases; bases outside gene matches: 12. The CDR3 is 15 residues long. The CDR3 here is CASSQTGEAGEKLFF. The CDR3 DNA sequence: TGTGCCAGCTCCCAAACAGGGGAGGCTGGAGAAAAACTGTTTTTT.

The chain couples TRBV2 to TRBJ1-1; D unclear. The CDR3 spans 14 residues. The germline CDR1 and CDR2 sequences are SNHLY and FYNNEI. The ends were cut back, 2 bases at V and 4 bases at J, with 11 bases in the middle. CDR3 nucleotides: TGTGCCAGCAGTGAATACGAGTTTGGCACTGAAGCTTTCTTT. Amino acids: CASSEYEFGTEAFF.

The chain has TRBV7-9 and TRBJ2-2; the D is unclear. The CDR3 loop spans 13 amino acids. V lost 2 bases to trimming and J lost 3 bases, with 4 bases between them. Germline values: CDR1 SEHNR, CDR2 FQNEAQ (reference sequence). The CDR3 DNA is TGTGCCAGCAGCTTATATGACACCGGGGAGCTGTTTTTT. Encoded protein: CASSLYDTGELFF.

The chain uses TRBV6-6 and TRBJ1-2; D gene unclear. Germline-derived CDR1 and CDR2 are MNHNY and SVGAGI (reference sequence). The V gene lost 2 bases and the J gene lost 8 bases, with 6 bases spanning the gap. The CDR3 totals 11 residues. CDR3 sequence: CASSYRRGYTF. In nucleotides, the CDR3 is TGTGCCAGCAGTTACCGGCGGGGCTACACCTTC.

This rearrangement joins TRBV29-1 to TRBJ2-5; maybe TRBD2 (6 bases). Per germline, CDR1 SQVTM and CDR2 ANQGSEA. The V end lost 8 bases, the J end lost 4 bases, and 17 bases lay between the germline ends. The CDR3 loop spans 13 amino acids. In DNA, the CDR3 is TGCAGCATTGGTCTAGGAGGGAGAGAGACCCAGTACTTC. Translation gives CSIGLGGRETQYF.

This clone was picked up one time. J is TRBJ1-4 and V is TRBV28, with D maybe TRBD1 (5 bases). Trimming removed 3 bases at V and 5 bases at J, with 10 bases between. Germline V lookup: CDR1 MDHEN, CDR2 SYDVKM. The CDR3 length is 14 residues. In nucleotides, the CDR3 is TGTGCCAGCAGTTTGGGGCAGAGCAATGAAAAACTGTTTTTT. Translation gives CASSLGQSNEKLFF.

The genes are TRBV7-8 and TRBJ2-7, with D possibly being TRBD2 (7 bases). The CDR3 covers 13 residues. V gave up 3 bases and J gave up 5 bases, with 11 bases separating them. Germline assignment: CDR1 SGHVS and CDR2 FQNEAQ. DNA of the CDR3: TGTGCCAGCAGCTTTGCGGGGGCTGACGAGCAGTACTTC. It is translated as CASSFAGADEQYF.

The rearrangement links TRBV30 to TRBJ2-6, with unresolved D. The ends were cut back, 4 bases at V and 4 bases at J, with 5 bases in the middle. CDR1 and CDR2 from the germline V gene are GTSNPN and SVGIG (reference sequence). This CDR3 comprises 12 residues. CDR3 loop: CAWTPGANVLTF. CDR3 in DNA: TGTGCCTGGACTCCCGGGGCCAACGTCCTGACTTTC.

This clone was detected a few times. The chain has TRBV10-3 and TRBJ1-2; D remains ambiguous. Trimming removed 4 bases at V and 8 bases at J, with 8 bases between. This CDR3 has 11 amino acids. Germline V CDR1 and CDR2: ENHRY, SYGVKD. CDR3 bases: TGTGCCATCAGTGTACCAGAAGGCTACACCTTC. Amino acid sequence: CAISVPEGYTF.

J is TRBJ1-1 and V is TRBV30, with a tentative D call TRBD1 (5 bases). The CDR3 has 15 amino acids. Per germline, CDR1 GTSNPN and CDR2 SVGIG (reference sequence). V lost 1 base, J lost 4 bases, and 16 bases lay in between. The CDR3: CAWSGLGGGGTEAFF. In nucleotides, the CDR3 is TGTGCCTGGAGTGGTCTTGGGGGGGGAGGCACTGAAGCTTTCTTT.

The rearrangement links TRBV7-9 to TRBJ1-5; no reliable D call. Germline V CDR1 and CDR2: SEHNR, FQNEAQ (reference sequence). V lost 1 base, J lost 2 bases, and 12 bases lay in between. The CDR3 consists of 16 residues. Written as DNA, the CDR3 is TGTGCCAGCAGCTTAGATAACGGAGGAGGCAATCAGCCCCAGCATTTT. This translates into CASSLDNGGGNQPQHF.

V usage is TRBV2 and J usage is TRBJ1-1; D gene ambiguous. Trimming removed 1 base from V and 1 base from J, with 16 bases in between. Germline V gene data show CDR1 as SNHLY and CDR2 as FYNNEI. This CDR3 spans 17 amino acids. The CDR3 nucleotides are TGTGCCAGCAGTGAAGTGAGGTATCTCGCTGAGAACACTGAAGCTTTCTTT. Encoded protein: CASSEVRYLAENTEAFF.

V is TRBV2 and J is TRBJ2-1; tentative D call: TRBD1 (5 bases). V was cut by 6 bases and J by 8 bases, with 17 bases left in between. Germline V CDR1 and CDR2: SNHLY, FYNNEI. The CDR3 is 14 amino acids. The CDR3 reads CASRDTLDSYEQFF. The CDR3 DNA reads TGTGCCAGCAGGGATACTTTAGACAGCTATGAGCAGTTCTTC.

This chain links TRBV18 with TRBJ2-7, with 11 bases lining up with TRBD1. This CDR3 spans 13 amino acids. V trimming: 5 bases; J trimming: 3 bases; junction bases outside the gene matches: 0. Germline CDR1 KGHSH, CDR2 LQKENI. The CDR3 sequence is CASSGTGGYEQYF. CDR3 DNA: TGTGCCAGCTCAGGGACAGGGGGCTACGAGCAGTACTTC.

The chain couples TRBV30 to TRBJ2-7; D is possibly TRBD1 (6 bases). The ends were cut back, 5 bases at V and 3 bases at J, with 17 bases in the middle. The CDR3 covers 14 residues. Looked up from germline, CDR1 is GTSNPN and CDR2 is SVGIG (reference sequence). CDR3 nucleotide sequence: TGTGCCTGGGGCCAACGGGACACCGACTACGAGCAGTACTTC. Its protein product is CAWGQRDTDYEQYF.

The V gene is TRBV2, the J gene TRBJ2-1, with 12 bases matching TRBD1. With V trimmed by 6 bases and J by 7 bases, 4 bases remained unmatched. The germline V gene has CDR1 SNHLY and CDR2 FYNNEI. CDR3 length equals 14 residues. CDR3 amino acids: CASSGTGGENEQFF. The CDR3 region has the DNA TGTGCCAGCAGCGGGACAGGGGGCGAAAATGAGCAGTTCTTC.

The chain carries TRBV7-9 and TRBJ2-1; 9 nucleotides agree with TRBD2. Germline CDR1 SEHNR, CDR2 FQNEAQ (reference sequence). There are 19 residues in the CDR3. V was pared by 1 base and J by 4 bases, with 14 bases of the junction left unmatched. CDR3: CASSLEWGTSPFIYNEQFF. As DNA, the CDR3 is TGTGCCAGCAGCTTAGAATGGGGGACTAGCCCTTTTATATACAATGAGCAGTTCTTC.

The rearrangement links TRBV27 to TRBJ1-2, with 10 nucleotides matching TRBD1. CDR3 length: 16 residues. V shed 2 bases, J shed 2 bases, and the junction held 5 bases outside the gene matches. CDR1 is MNHEY, CDR2 SMNVEV, per germline (reference sequence). The CDR3: CASSLRGQGGNYGYTF. DNA for the CDR3: TGTGCCAGCAGTTTAAGAGGACAGGGGGGAAACTATGGCTACACCTTC.

This clone showed up just once. The V and J genes are TRBV5-6 and TRBJ2-5; 12 bases map to TRBD2. J was trimmed by 3 bases and V by 4 bases; bases with no gene match: 10. CDR3 length: 17 residues. Germline CDR1 SGHDT, CDR2 YYEEEE. CDR3 in DNA: TGTGCCAGCAGCCTGACTAGCGGGGGCATTACGAAAGAGACCCAGTACTTC. Residues: CASSLTSGGITKETQYF. The whole variable domain, filled in from reference TRBV5-6 and TRBJ2-5, reads DAGVTQSPTHLIKTRGQQVTLRCSPKSGHDTVSWYQQALGQGPQFIFQYYEEEERQRGNFPDRFSGHQFPNYSSELNVNALLLGDSALYLCASSLTSGGITKETQYFGPGTRLLVL.

The rearrangement joins TRBV4-1 to TRBJ2-1, with 13 positions matching TRBD2. V trimming: 1 base; J trimming: 7 bases; junction bases outside the gene matches: 7. Germline V gives CDR1 MGHRA, CDR2 YSYEKL. The CDR3 consists of 17 residues. Here the CDR3 reads CASSQVVGLAGVNEQFF. In nucleotides, the CDR3 is TGCGCCAGCAGCCAAGTCGTAGGACTAGCGGGGGTAAATGAGCAGTTCTTC.

The chain has TRBV7-8 and TRBJ1-1; D not certain. Germline assignment: CDR1 SGHVS and CDR2 FQNEAQ. V was trimmed by 5 bases and J by 1 base, leaving 8 bases between them. CDR3 size: 13 residues. CDR3 protein: CASSPGWNTEAFF. CDR3 DNA sequence: TGTGCCAGCAGCCCCGGTTGGAACACTGAAGCTTTCTTT.

The J gene is TRBJ1-2, the V gene TRBV5-1; 7 bases line up with TRBD1. The CDR3 has 15 residues. The junction had 9 bases not matched to a gene; V was cut back by 2 bases and J by 5 bases. Germline V lookup: CDR1 SGHRS, CDR2 YFSETQ. The CDR3 protein is CASSLSGTVSYGYTF. CDR3 nucleotide sequence: TGCGCCAGCAGCTTATCAGGGACAGTTTCTTATGGCTACACCTTC.

This clone was counted once. The chain carries TRBV2 and TRBJ2-5; D possibly corresponds to TRBD1 (6 bases). With 4 bases removed from V and 2 bases from J, the gap between germline ends came to 20 bases. This CDR3 is built from 17 residues. In germline, CDR1 is SNHLY, CDR2 FYNNEI. The CDR3 region is CASSAPSGGQGQETQYF. CDR3 sequence (DNA): TGTGCCAGCAGTGCCCCCTCCGGCGGGCAGGGGCAAGAGACCCAGTACTTC. Variable domain in full (rest from reference TRBV2 and TRBJ2-5): EPEVTQTPSHQVTQMGQEVILRCVPISNHLYFYWYRQILGQKVEFLVSFYNNEISEKSEIFDDQFSVERPDGSNFTLKIRSTKLEDSAMYFCASSAPSGGQGQETQYFGPGTRLLVL.

This clone is a singleton in its sample. The J gene is TRBJ2-7, the V gene TRBV6-5, with D possibly TRBD1 on 5 matching bases. The V gene's germline CDR1 is MNHEY and CDR2 SVGAGI. CDR3 length: 12 residues. V was pared by 6 bases and J by 3 bases, with 9 bases between. The CDR3 sequence is CASSPGFYEQYF. As DNA, the CDR3 is TGTGCCAGCAGCCCAGGGTTCTACGAGCAGTACTTC.

The CDR3 region has the DNA TGTGCCACCCTTAGAAGCGGGGACTTCCGTCCTGTGGGAAATGAGCAGTTCTTC. Its protein is CATLRSGDFRPVGNEQFF. This chain links TRBV25-1 with TRBJ2-1, with TRBD2 matching 7 bases. Losses at the gene ends were 10 bases for V and 7 bases for J; bases not matched to a gene: 25. The CDR3 has 18 amino acids. Per germline, CDR1 MGHDK and CDR2 SYGVNS.

J is TRBJ1-2 and V is TRBV2, with 10 bases that match TRBD1. The CDR3 has 14 residues. The germline V gene encodes CDR1 SNHLY and CDR2 FYNNEI. Trimming at V came to 7 bases and at J to 4 bases, leaving 6 bases not matched to a gene. The CDR3 sequence: CASTPGQGTYGYTF. CDR3 coding DNA: TGTGCCAGCACCCCGGGACAGGGGACCTATGGCTACACCTTC. The whole variable domain, filled in from reference TRBV2 and TRBJ1-2, reads EPEVTQTPSHQVTQMGQEVILRCVPISNHLYFYWYRQILGQKVEFLVSFYNNEISEKSEIFDDQFSVERPDGSNFTLKIRSTKLEDSAMYFCASTPGQGTYGYTFGSGTRLTVV.

J is TRBJ1-4 and V is TRBV2, with D possibly matching TRBD1 (5 bases). The CDR3 totals 13 residues. V lost 3 bases to trimming and J lost 7 bases, with 9 bases between them. Germline V gene data show CDR1 as SNHLY and CDR2 as FYNNEI. CDR3 in amino acids: CASSDGTGEKLFF. In DNA, the CDR3 is TGTGCCAGCAGTGATGGAACAGGTGAAAAACTGTTTTTT.